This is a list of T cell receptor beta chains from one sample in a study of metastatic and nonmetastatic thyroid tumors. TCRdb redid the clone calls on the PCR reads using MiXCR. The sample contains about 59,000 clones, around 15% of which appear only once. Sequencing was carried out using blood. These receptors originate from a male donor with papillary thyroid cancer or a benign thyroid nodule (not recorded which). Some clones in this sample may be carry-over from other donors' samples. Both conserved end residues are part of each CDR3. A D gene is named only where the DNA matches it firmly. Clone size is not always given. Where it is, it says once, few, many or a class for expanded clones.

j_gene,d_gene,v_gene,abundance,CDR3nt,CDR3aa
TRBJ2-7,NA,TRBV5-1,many,TGCGCCAGCAGCCCCTTAACCCCGAACTCCTACGAGCAGTACTTC,CASSPLTPNSYEQYF
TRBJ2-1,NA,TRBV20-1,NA,TGCAGTGCTAGCACCAGCTATGGGCAGTTCTTC,CSASTSYGQFF
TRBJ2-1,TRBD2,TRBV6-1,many,TGTGCCAGCAGTGTACTAGCGGGGGATTACAATGAGCAGTTCTTC,CASSVLAGDYNEQFF
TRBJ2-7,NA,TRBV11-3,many,TGTGCCAGCAGCTTCACAACGGGACCTAGGAGCTCCTACGAGCAGTACTTC,CASSFTTGPRSSYEQYF
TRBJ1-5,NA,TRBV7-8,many,TGTGCCAGCAGCCTCAGACGGGACGATCAGCCCCAGCATTTT,CASSLRRDDQPQHF
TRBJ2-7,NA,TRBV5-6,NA,TGTGCCAGCAGCTTGGCGGAAAACGAATACGAGCAGTACTTC,CASSLAENEYEQYF
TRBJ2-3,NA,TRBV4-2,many,TGTGCCAGCAGCCAAGAAGTGCCAGATACGCAGTATTTT,CASSQEVPDTQYF
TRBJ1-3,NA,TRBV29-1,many,TGCAGCGTTGGAGACAGGTCTGGAAACACCATATATTTT,CSVGDRSGNTIYF
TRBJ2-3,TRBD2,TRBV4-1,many,TGCGCCAGCAGCCCGGGACTAGCGGGGGGGCCTAGCACAGATACGCAGTATTTT,CASSPGLAGGPSTDTQYF
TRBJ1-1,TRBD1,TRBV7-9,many,TGTGCCAGCAGCTTAGATCCGGGACAGGGTTTACCTAACACTGAAGCTTTCTTT,CASSLDPGQGLPNTEAFF
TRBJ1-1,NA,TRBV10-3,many,TGTGCCATCAGTGAGTCGAGGGTCGAGGGAAAGGGAGCTGAAGCTTTCTTT,CAISESRVEGKGAEAFF
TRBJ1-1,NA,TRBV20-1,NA,TGCAGTGCTACCGCGGCAGAAGCTTTCTTT,CSATAAEAFF
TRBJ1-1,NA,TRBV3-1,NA,TGTGCCAGCAGCCCAAGGGATCAGGAAGATTTATTT,CASSPRDQEDLF
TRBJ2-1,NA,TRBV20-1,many,TGCAGTGCTAGTCGGCCGGGCAGCTCCTACAATGAGCAGTTCTTC,CSASRPGSSYNEQFF
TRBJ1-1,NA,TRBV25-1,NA,TGTGCCAGCAGCGATCTGACAGAGATGAACAGTGAAGCTTTCTTT,CASSDLTEMNSEAFF
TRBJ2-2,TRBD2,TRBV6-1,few,TGTGCCAGCAAGCGCGGGGGGCGTGTTACTTTAGCCCGGGAGCTGTTTTTT,CASKRGGRVTLARELFF
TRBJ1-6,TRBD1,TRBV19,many,TGTGCCAGTAGACCTCCGGGACAGGGTTCCTATAATTCACCCCTCCACTTT,CASRPPGQGSYNSPLHF
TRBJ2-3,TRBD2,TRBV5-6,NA,TGTGCCAGCAGCTCGCTAGCGGGAGGGCCGTTGCCAGATACGCAGTATTTT,CASSSLAGGPLPDTQYF
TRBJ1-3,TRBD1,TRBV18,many,TGTGCCAGCTCACCCCCCGGGGGGACAGGGAAAACCGGAAACACCATATATTTT,CASSPPGGTGKTGNTIYF
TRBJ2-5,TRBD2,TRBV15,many,TGTGCCACCAGCAGAGATGCGGGAGGGCCAGAGACCCAGTACTTC,CATSRDAGGPETQYF
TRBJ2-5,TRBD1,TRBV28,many,TGTGCCAGCAGTTTAAGACAGGGGGCAGGGGAGACCCAGTACTTC,CASSLRQGAGETQYF
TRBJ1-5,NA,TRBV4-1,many,TGCGCCAGCAGCCAAGATAATATCCAGCCCCAGCATTTT,CASSQDNIQPQHF
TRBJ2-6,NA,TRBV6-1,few,TGTGCCAGCAGACCCACAACCGGGGCCAACGTCCTGACTTTC,CASRPTTGANVLTF
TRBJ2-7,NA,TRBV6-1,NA,TGTGCCAGCAGTGAAGGCCCTGCAGTCTCACGGCACGAGCAGTACTTC,CASSEGPAVSRHEQYF
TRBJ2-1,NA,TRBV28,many,TGTGCCAGCAGTTTAAGGCCGACAGCGAATGAGCAGTTCTTC,CASSLRPTANEQFF
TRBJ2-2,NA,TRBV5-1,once,TGCGCCAGCAGCCTTGCATGGAGTGAGACCGGGGAGCTGTTTTTT,CASSLAWSETGELFF
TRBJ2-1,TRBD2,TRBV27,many,TGTGCCAGCAGTTTATCGCTAGCGGGAGTTAATGAGCAGTTCTTC,CASSLSLAGVNEQFF
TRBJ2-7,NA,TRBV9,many,TGTGCCAGCAGCGTAGGTCCGAACGAGCAGTACTTC,CASSVGPNEQYF